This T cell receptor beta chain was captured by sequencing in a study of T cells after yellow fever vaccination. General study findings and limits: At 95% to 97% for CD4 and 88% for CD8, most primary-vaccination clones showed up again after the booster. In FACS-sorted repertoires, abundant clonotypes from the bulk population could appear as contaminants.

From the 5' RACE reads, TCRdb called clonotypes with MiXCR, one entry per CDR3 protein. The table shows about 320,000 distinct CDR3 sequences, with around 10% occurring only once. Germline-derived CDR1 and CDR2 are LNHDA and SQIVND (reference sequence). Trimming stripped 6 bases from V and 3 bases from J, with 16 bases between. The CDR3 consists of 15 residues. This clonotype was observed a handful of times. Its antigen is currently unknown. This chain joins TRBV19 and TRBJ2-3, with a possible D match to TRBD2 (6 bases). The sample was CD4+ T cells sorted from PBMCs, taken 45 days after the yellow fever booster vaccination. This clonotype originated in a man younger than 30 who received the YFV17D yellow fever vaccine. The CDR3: CASSLGGVQTDTQYF. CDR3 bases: TGTGCCAGTAGCCTAGGAGGGGTCCAAACAGATACGCAGTATTTT. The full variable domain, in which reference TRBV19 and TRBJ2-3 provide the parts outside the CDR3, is DGGITQSPKYLFRKEGQNVTLSCEQNLNHDAMYWYRQDPGQGLRLIYYSQIVNDFQKGDIAEGYSVSREKKESFPLTVTSAQKNPTAFYLCASSLGGVQTDTQYFGPGTRLTVL.